This TCR beta chain stems from a study of T-cell reconstitution after alpha-beta-depleted transplantation in children. The CDR3 runs 13 residues. The V and J ends lost 3 bases and 4 bases respectively, with 10 bases between them. Germline assignment: CDR1 SGHRS and CDR2 YFSETQ. TCRbeta library preparation incorporated unique molecular identifiers. TCRdb reprocessed the PCR reads via MiXCR and lists one record per CDR3 protein. The table lists 350,000 to 450,000 distinct CDR3 sequences, about 14% of them singletons, with roughly 4.5% in the top ten. The clonotype was recovered from a human donor who donated a stem cell graft to a child with Fanconi anemia. The genes are TRBV5-1 and TRBJ1-2; D not certain. Sequencing was performed on PBMCs, taken from the stem cell graft. The CDR3, as DNA: TGCGCCAGCAGCTCCGGATTCGCCTATGGCTACACCTTC. Protein product: CASSSGFAYGYTF.